Shown below are 27 T cell receptor beta chains from a single sample sequenced in a study of shared clonotypes between healthy human individuals. Positive CCR7 selection of CD45RO-negative cells yielded the naive CD8 cells, and terminally differentiated effector memory CD45RA+ cells were excluded. The data were produced by immunoSEQ multiplex PCR, yet TCRdb's version contains in-frame clones alone and is incomplete. The profile shows roughly 2 million clones, over 85% of them singletons. Source material: naive CD8+ T cells sorted from blood. The receptors come from a man between 18 and 35 years old in good health.

The chain combines TRBV5-1 with TRBJ1-4, with no clear D. Trimming took off 1 base at V and 8 bases at J, with 12 bases between the two ends. CDR3 length: 14 amino acids. Looked up from germline, CDR1 is SGHRS and CDR2 is YFSETQ. The CDR3 region has the DNA TGCGCCAGCAGCTTGTCCAGGTCGGAGGAAAAACTGTTTTTT. Translating gives CASSLSRSEEKLFF.

The chain joins TRBV11-2 to TRBJ2-7; no definite D call. Germline V gene data show CDR1 as SGHAT and CDR2 as FQNNGV. CDR3 length equals 15 residues. Trimming left V 2 bases short and J 0 bases short, with 11 bases between. CDR3 in amino acids: CASSLTSSSSYEQYF. The CDR3 coding sequence is TGTGCCAGCAGCTTAACAAGCTCGAGCTCCTACGAGCAGTACTTC.

This clone was recorded only once. The chain combines TRBV7-9 with TRBJ2-1; the D is unclear. Trimming stripped 5 bases from V and 0 bases from J, with 11 bases between. Looked up from germline, CDR1 is SEHNR and CDR2 is FQNEAQ (reference sequence). The CDR3 has 15 amino acids. The CDR3 sequence: CASSPLSYSYNEQFF. Written as DNA, the CDR3 is TGTGCCAGCAGCCCCCTTTCCTACTCCTACAATGAGCAGTTCTTC.

The chain employs TRBV9 and TRBJ1-2; D is unclear. Trimming stripped 0 bases from V and 7 bases from J, with 10 bases between. This CDR3 spans 13 amino acids. Germline V lookup: CDR1 SGDLS, CDR2 YYNGEE. CDR3 nucleotides: TGTGCCAGCAGCGTAGCCGCAGGCTTTGGCTACACCTTC. Residues: CASSVAAGFGYTF.

The chain couples TRBV4-3 to TRBJ1-1; D is unclear. Trimming took off 3 bases at V and 0 bases at J, with 11 bases between the two ends. This CDR3 has 15 residues. CDR1 is LGHNA, CDR2 YSLEER, per germline. The CDR3 region has the DNA TGCGCCAGCAGCCAGGCGTCGGAGATGAACACTGAAGCTTTCTTT. Translated: CASSQASEMNTEAFF.

This clone was recorded a few times. This same CDR3 is encoded by further DNA sequences in the sample. The chain links TRBV7-9 to TRBJ2-7; tentatively, D is TRBD1 or TRBD2 (5 bases each). With 1 base removed from V and 5 bases from J, the gap between germline ends came to 6 bases. From germline, CDR1 is SEHNR and CDR2 FQNEAQ (reference sequence). The CDR3 extends over 12 amino acids. This CDR3 reads CASSLGGDEQYF. As DNA, the CDR3 is TGTGCCAGCAGCTTAGGAGGGGACGAGCAGTACTTC.

The genes are TRBV28 and TRBJ1-4; 9 bases are a match to TRBD1. Germline-derived CDR1 and CDR2 are MDHEN and SYDVKM. The ends lost 5 bases at V and 4 bases at J; junction bases unmatched: 8. The CDR3 length is 16 residues. CDR3 sequence reads: CASSLRTGVLNEKLFF. The CDR3 DNA follows: TGTGCCAGCAGTCTTAGGACAGGGGTGCTTAATGAAAAACTGTTTTTT.

This clone showed up just once. The chain carries TRBV19 and TRBJ1-1; D may be TRBD1 (5 bases). Looked up from germline, CDR1 is LNHDA and CDR2 is SQIVND (reference sequence). Trimming took off 10 bases at V and 4 bases at J, with 19 bases between the two ends. This CDR3 contains 14 residues. The CDR3 spells CAIHPGPGSTEAFF. The CDR3 DNA follows: TGTGCCATTCACCCAGGGCCTGGGAGCACTGAAGCTTTCTTT. Drawing the rest from reference TRBV19 and TRBJ1-1, the complete variable domain is DGGITQSPKYLFRKEGQNVTLSCEQNLNHDAMYWYRQDPGQGLRLIYYSQIVNDFQKGDIAEGYSVSREKKESFPLTVTSAQKNPTAFYLCAIHPGPGSTEAFFGQGTRLTVV.

The chain combines TRBV6-4 with TRBJ1-1; 9 bases are shared with TRBD1. Germline V gene sequence: CDR1 MRHNA, CDR2 SNTAGT. V shed 0 bases, J shed 5 bases, and the junction held 7 bases outside the gene matches. The CDR3 consists of 16 residues. The CDR3 sequence: CASSDSPDRGWTEAFF. The DNA of the CDR3 is TGTGCCAGCAGTGACTCGCCGGACAGGGGTTGGACTGAAGCTTTCTTT.

This chain connects TRBV7-2 to TRBJ2-7; TRBD1 or TRBD2 may be the D gene (7 bases each). This CDR3 spans 13 amino acids. Germline CDR1 and CDR2: SGHTA and FQGNSA. Trimming removed 4 bases from V and 5 bases from J, with 12 bases in between. The CDR3 here is CASSSSGGDEQYF. CDR3 bases: TGTGCCAGCAGCTCGTCAGGGGGGGACGAGCAGTACTTC.

The chain combines TRBV7-9 with TRBJ2-5; 8 nucleotides line up with TRBD1. V was pared by 4 bases and J by 2 bases, with 6 bases of the junction left unmatched. Germline V gene lookup returns CDR1 SEHNR and CDR2 FQNEAQ (reference sequence). The CDR3 is 15 residues long. The CDR3 DNA is TGTGCCAGCAGCTCGGTTACAGGGGGACAAGAGACCCAGTACTTC. Its protein product is CASSSVTGGQETQYF.

This chain links TRBV13 with TRBJ1-5; D uncertain. Per the germline V gene, CDR1 is PRHDT and CDR2 is FYEKMQ (reference sequence). Trimming stripped 5 bases from V and 4 bases from J, with 9 bases between. The CDR3 runs 13 residues. Written as DNA, the CDR3 is TGTGCCAGCAGCACCTCGGAGAATCAGCCCCAGCATTTT. Its translation: CASSTSENQPQHF.

Remarks on this clone: Within the sample, other DNA sequences also encode this same CDR3. The gene calls are TRBV7-6 and TRBJ1-5; unclear D gene. The CDR3 extends over 16 amino acids. CDR1 and CDR2 (germline): SGHVS, FNYEAQ. V was shortened by 5 bases and J by 2 bases, with 16 bases between the two germline ends. This chain's CDR3 is CASSQEAGEGNQPQHF. The CDR3 DNA reads as TGTGCCAGCAGCCAGGAGGCGGGTGAGGGCAATCAGCCCCAGCATTTT.

The rearrangement joins TRBV10-1 to TRBJ2-7; 11 positions agree with TRBD2. Germline CDR1 is WNHNN and CDR2 is SYGVQD (reference sequence). V lost 8 bases and J lost 0; bases outside the gene matches: 6. The CDR3 covers 15 residues. The CDR3 DNA is TGCGCCAGCCAAACAACTAGCGGGGGCTCCTACGAGCAGTACTTC. Translating gives CASQTTSGGSYEQYF.

The rearrangement links TRBV14 to TRBJ1-4; D is unclear. Germline CDR1 SGHDN, CDR2 FVKESK. V dropped 6 bases and J dropped 6 bases, with 14 bases sitting between them. The CDR3 is made up of 14 amino acids. CDR3 sequence reads: CASSAAGGYEKLFF. CDR3 coding DNA: TGTGCCAGCAGTGCCGCCGGTGGTTATGAAAAACTGTTTTTT.

This clone was seen a single time. The V and J genes are TRBV28 and TRBJ2-1, with D unclear. Germline-derived CDR1 and CDR2 are MDHEN and SYDVKM. This CDR3 is built from 11 residues. V dropped 4 bases and J dropped 8 bases, with 6 bases sitting between them. CDR3 sequence reads: CASSSYHEQFF. CDR3 DNA: TGTGCCAGCAGTTCATACCATGAGCAGTTCTTC.

This clone was seen once. The rearrangement links TRBV6-5 to TRBJ1-2; TRBD1 matches at 7 bases. Germline V gene sequence: CDR1 MNHEY, CDR2 SVGAGI. After removal of 2 bases from V and 7 bases from J, the junction contained 10 bases not matched to a gene. This CDR3 is built from 15 residues. The chain's CDR3 is CASSYAVTGEGGYTF. Written as DNA, the CDR3 is TGTGCCAGCAGTTACGCTGTCACAGGGGAAGGTGGCTACACCTTC.

V is TRBV10-3 and J is TRBJ2-1, with D possibly being TRBD2 (5 bases). The CDR3 has 15 amino acids. V was shortened by 3 bases and J by 1 base, with 10 bases between the two germline ends. In germline, CDR1 is ENHRY, CDR2 SYGVKD. For the CDR3, the DNA is TGTGCCATCAGTGAAGCTAGCTTGTCCTACAATGAGCAGTTCTTC. Its translation: CAISEASLSYNEQFF.

The CDR3 nucleotides are TGTGCCTGGATGGACAGTAATGAGCAGTTCTTC. This translates into CAWMDSNEQFF. This chain uses TRBV30 with TRBJ2-1; D may be TRBD1 (6 bases). This CDR3 comprises 11 residues. V shed 4 bases and J shed 7 bases, with 8 bases lying between them. Germline CDR1 reads GTSNPN; CDR2 reads SVGIG (reference sequence).

This chain connects TRBV7-6 to TRBJ2-7; D might be TRBD1 (6 bases). Germline CDR1 and CDR2: SGHVS and FNYEAQ. Trimming took off 7 bases at V and 0 bases at J, with 16 bases between the two ends. The CDR3 sequence is 15 residues long. The CDR3 loop reads CASTMGQGSSYEQYF. In DNA, the CDR3 is TGTGCCAGCACTATGGGGCAGGGGAGCTCCTACGAGCAGTACTTC.

The chain combines TRBV2 with TRBJ2-4, with D maybe TRBD2 (6 bases). The germline gives CDR1 SNHLY, CDR2 FYNNEI. The V end lost 5 bases, the J end lost 14 bases, and 16 bases lay between the germline ends. There are 12 residues in the CDR3. The CDR3 DNA reads TGTGCCAGCAGTCCGGGAGAGGGGTATGAGTACTTC. This translates into CASSPGEGYEYF.

The chain carries TRBV5-5 and TRBJ2-1; 7 nucleotides match TRBD2. Germline V gene sequence: CDR1 SGHKS, CDR2 YYEKEE (reference sequence). With V trimmed by 0 bases and J by 9 bases, 12 bases remained unmatched. The CDR3 loop spans 16 amino acids. CDR3 nucleotide sequence: TGTGCCAGCAGCTTGGCCACGGCTAGCGGTGGGCGTGAGCAGTTCTTC. Translated, it gives CASSLATASGGREQFF.

About this clone: Other DNA sequences in this specimen translate into the identical CDR3. The genes are TRBV27 and TRBJ2-6, with D uncertain. The CDR3 is 16 amino acids. The germline V gene has CDR1 MNHEY and CDR2 SMNVEV (reference sequence). Trimming shortened V by 1 base and J by 1 base, and 8 bases separated the two germline ends. The CDR3 sequence is CASSLLSPSGANVLTF. The CDR3 DNA sequence: TGTGCCAGCAGTTTATTAAGCCCGTCTGGGGCCAACGTCCTGACTTTC.

This chain uses TRBV4-1 with TRBJ2-2; tentatively, D is TRBD2 (8 bases). The CDR3 covers 15 residues. Germline V gene data show CDR1 as MGHRA and CDR2 as YSYEKL. Trimming removed 11 bases at V and 2 bases at J, with 18 bases between. The DNA of the CDR3 is TGCGCCGCGGGGGGACAGAACTTTAACACCGGGGAGCTGTTTTTT. This translates into CAAGGQNFNTGELFF.

In its sample, this clone was seen a few times. In DNA, the CDR3 is TGTGCCATCAGTCCGGGACTAGCCGGAACTAAAGAGACCCAGTACTTC. This encodes CAISPGLAGTKETQYF. The genes are TRBV10-3 and TRBJ2-5; TRBD2 aligns across 9 bases. This CDR3 spans 16 amino acids. V was pared by 5 bases and J by 3 bases, with 10 bases of the junction left unmatched. Looked up from germline, CDR1 is ENHRY and CDR2 is SYGVKD.

The CDR3 spells CASSLEASVSYEQYF. The CDR3 DNA reads TGTGCCAGCAGCTTAGAGGCTAGCGTCTCCTACGAGCAGTACTTC. J is TRBJ2-7 and V is TRBV7-2; D is possibly TRBD2 (6 bases). Germline values: CDR1 SGHTA, CDR2 FQGNSA. This CDR3 region has 15 residues. Trimming took 1 base from V and 0 from J, leaving 10 bases between them. Using reference TRBV7-2 and TRBJ2-7 for the parts outside the CDR3, the full variable domain is GAGVSQSPSNKVTEKGKDVELRCDPISGHTALYWYRQSLGQGLEFLIYFQGNSAPDKSGLPSDRFSAERTGGSVSTLTIQRTQQEDSAVYLCASSLEASVSYEQYFGPGTRLTVT.

The chain recombines TRBV9 with TRBJ2-1; TRBD2 aligns across 7 bases. CDR3 length equals 15 residues. Germline V lookup: CDR1 SGDLS, CDR2 YYNGEE. With V trimmed by 3 bases and J by 7 bases, 10 bases remained unmatched. DNA of the CDR3: TGTGCCAGCAGCGACAGCGGGGACCCGGGAAATGAGCAGTTCTTC. Its protein is CASSDSGDPGNEQFF.